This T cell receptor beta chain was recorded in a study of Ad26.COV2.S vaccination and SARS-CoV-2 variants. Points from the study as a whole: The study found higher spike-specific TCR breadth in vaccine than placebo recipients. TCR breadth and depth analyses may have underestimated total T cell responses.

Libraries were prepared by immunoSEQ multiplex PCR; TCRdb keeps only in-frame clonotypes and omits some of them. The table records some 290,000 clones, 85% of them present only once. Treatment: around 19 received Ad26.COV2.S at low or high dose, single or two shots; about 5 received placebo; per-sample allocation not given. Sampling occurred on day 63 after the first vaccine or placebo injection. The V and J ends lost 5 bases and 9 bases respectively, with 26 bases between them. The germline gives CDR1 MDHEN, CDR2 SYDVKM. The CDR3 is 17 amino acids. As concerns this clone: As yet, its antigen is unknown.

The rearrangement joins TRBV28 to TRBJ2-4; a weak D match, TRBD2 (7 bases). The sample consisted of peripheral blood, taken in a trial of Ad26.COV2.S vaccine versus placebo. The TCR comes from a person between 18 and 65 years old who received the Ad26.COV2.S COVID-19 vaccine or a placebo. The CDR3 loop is CASSPEDVAGAKGIQYF. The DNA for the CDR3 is TGTGCCAGCAGTCCCGAGGACGTGGCGGGGGCAAAGGGCATTCAGTACTTC. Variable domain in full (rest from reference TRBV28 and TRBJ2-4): DVKVTQSSRYLVKRTGEKVFLECVQDMDHENMFWYRQDPGLGLRLIYFSYDVKMKEKGDIPEGYSVSREKKERFSLILESASTNQTSMYLCASSPEDVAGAKGIQYFGAGTRLSVL.